Shown below are 5 T cell receptor beta chains from a single sample sequenced in a study of T cell responses to AZD1222 COVID-19 vaccine. Some clones are missing from TCRdb's copy, which holds only in-frame ones; the method was immunoSEQ multiplex PCR. This sample has about 140,000 clones; just under 95% occur once, and the top ten carry 1.2% to 1.5%. Sample: peripheral blood, taken on day 0 of AZD1222 vaccination. Every receptor here comes from an adult in good health.

The chain carries TRBV2 and TRBJ2-5, with D possibly being TRBD2 (5 bases). V gave up 6 bases and J gave up 6 bases, with 8 bases separating them. Per germline, CDR1 SNHLY and CDR2 FYNNEI. The CDR3 has 11 amino acids. CDR3 sequence (DNA): TGTGCCAGCAGCGGGGAGAAGACCCAGTACTTC. It translates to CASSGEKTQYF.

The rearrangement links TRBV28 to TRBJ1-1; D gene unclear. The CDR3 has 15 amino acids. Germline values: CDR1 MDHEN, CDR2 SYDVKM. Trimming took 3 bases from V and 7 from J, leaving 18 bases between them. Written as DNA, the CDR3 is TGTGCCAGCAGTTTCGAACGGAACGGACTCGGTGAAGCTTTCTTT. As protein: CASSFERNGLGEAFF.

The chain couples TRBV30 to TRBJ2-7; D possibly corresponds to TRBD1 (6 bases). CDR3 length: 13 residues. Germline V gene lookup returns CDR1 GTSNPN and CDR2 SVGIG (reference sequence). V was pared by 0 bases and J by 3 bases, with 9 bases between. CDR3: CAWSVLGGYEQYF. The CDR3 DNA reads TGTGCCTGGAGTGTACTAGGGGGCTACGAGCAGTACTTC.

This clone was observed once. The genes are TRBV7-9 and TRBJ1-2, with TRBD1 matching 9 bases. There are 15 residues in the CDR3. V shed 3 bases and J 8 bases; nucleotides not matched to a gene: 10. In germline, CDR1 is SEHNR, CDR2 FQNEAQ (reference sequence). CDR3 sequence (DNA): TGTGCCAGCAGCTTGATTGACAGGGGGTTGGAAGGCTACACCTTC. It is translated as CASSLIDRGLEGYTF.

The chain has TRBV20-1 and TRBJ1-2; the D is unclear. V was trimmed by 0 bases and J by 5 bases, leaving 4 bases between them. CDR1 is DFQATT and CDR2 is SNEGSKA in the germline V gene (reference sequence). The CDR3 runs to 11 residues. CDR3 region: CSARDEYGYTF. The DNA for the CDR3 is TGCAGTGCTAGAGATGAGTATGGCTACACCTTC.